These 28 T cell receptor beta chains share one sample of origin, sequenced in a study of memory CD4+ T cells and cytomegalovirus serostatus. The assay was immunoSEQ multiplex PCR, and TCRdb's table has in-frame clones only and misses some. Found here are about 59,000 clones, about 78% of them singletons; the top ten hold approximately 0.5%. The sort gate was single viable CD3+CD4+CD8-CD45RO+ cells for memory CD4+ T cells. The sequenced sample was memory CD4+ T cells from blood. The source of these receptors is an adult in good health and CMV-seronegative. Some clones in this sample may be carry-over from other donors' samples.

The chain links TRBV5-5 to TRBJ1-3, with unresolved D. CDR3 length: 15 residues. The V end lost 1 base, the J end lost 0 bases, and 8 bases lay between the germline ends. The germline gives CDR1 SGHKS, CDR2 YYEKEE (reference sequence). The CDR3 DNA sequence: TGTGCCAGCAGCTTGACTGTGACCTCTGGAAACACCATATATTTT. This translates into CASSLTVTSGNTIYF.

The chain recombines TRBV11-2 with TRBJ2-7; 10 bases are shared with TRBD1. Germline-derived CDR1 and CDR2 are SGHAT and FQNNGV. The CDR3 is made up of 16 amino acids. J was trimmed by 7 bases and V by 6 bases; bases with no gene match: 15. CDR3 nucleotide sequence: TGTGCCAGCAGAGAAAAGACAGGGGGCGGACCCGGGGAGCAGTACTTC. Amino acids: CASREKTGGGPGEQYF.

This sequence joins TRBV5-6 and TRBJ2-1; 9 bases agree with TRBD2. J gave up 5 bases and V 1 base, and 7 bases lay outside the gene matches. The CDR3 consists of 16 residues. Germline CDR1 is SGHDT and CDR2 is YYEEEE. The CDR3 DNA is TGTGCCAGCAGCTTGTTTTCTAGCGGGGCAGACAATGAGCAGTTCTTC. Amino acid sequence: CASSLFSSGADNEQFF.

The chain employs TRBV28 and TRBJ2-7, with TRBD1 identical over 7 bases. V was pared by 6 bases and J by 2 bases, with 10 bases of the junction left unmatched. There are 15 residues in the CDR3. CDR1 MDHEN and CDR2 SYDVKM come from the germline V gene. CDR3 in DNA: TGTGCCAGCAGCCCTGGGGACAGACCCACCTACGAGCAGTACTTC. Its translation is CASSPGDRPTYEQYF.

The rearrangement uses TRBV28 and TRBJ1-3, with D possibly being TRBD1 (5 bases). The V and J ends lost 7 bases and 9 bases respectively, with 22 bases between them. Germline V gene lookup returns CDR1 MDHEN and CDR2 SYDVKM. The CDR3 is 15 residues long. The DNA for the CDR3 is TGTGCCAGCAAAGGCGCGTCCAGGGCTGAAGGCACCATATATTTT. It codes for CASKGASRAEGTIYF.

V is TRBV4-1 and J is TRBJ1-1, with 10 bases matching TRBD1. This CDR3 has 16 residues. CDR1 is MGHRA, CDR2 YSYEKL, per germline. V was clipped by 2 bases and J by 4 bases; unmatched bases: 7. The CDR3 protein is CASSQSRQGASTEAFF. The DNA of the CDR3 is TGCGCCAGCAGCCAATCGCGACAGGGGGCGAGCACTGAAGCTTTCTTT.

The CDR3: CASSQSQARTDTQYF. DNA of the CDR3: TGCGCCAGCAGCCAGTCGCAGGCCCGCACAGATACGCAGTATTTT. The rearrangement uses TRBV4-3 and TRBJ2-3; D gene ambiguous. The ends were cut back, 3 bases at V and 1 base at J, with 11 bases in the middle. This CDR3 is built from 15 residues. Per germline, CDR1 LGHNA and CDR2 YSLEER.

The J gene is TRBJ1-2, the V gene TRBV6-1; D uncertain. This CDR3 is 12 amino acids long. Trimming removed 3 bases at V and 7 bases at J, with 9 bases between. The V gene's germline CDR1 is MNHNS and CDR2 SASEGT. The CDR3: CASSERPVGYTF. The CDR3 region has the DNA TGTGCCAGCAGTGAGCGGCCAGTTGGCTACACCTTC.

This chain joins TRBV5-6 and TRBJ2-7, with 8 bases matching TRBD1. The CDR3 length is 15 residues. Trimming at V came to 3 bases and at J to 4 bases, leaving 9 bases not matched to a gene. CDR1 and CDR2 from the germline V gene are SGHDT and YYEEEE. DNA for the CDR3: TGTGCCAGCAGCTGGGCCGACAGGGGAACTTACGAGCAGTACTTC. Translation gives CASSWADRGTYEQYF. Complete variable domain (other parts from reference TRBV5-6 and TRBJ2-7): DAGVTQSPTHLIKTRGQQVTLRCSPKSGHDTVSWYQQALGQGPQFIFQYYEEEERQRGNFPDRFSGHQFPNYSSELNVNALLLGDSALYLCASSWADRGTYEQYFGPGTRLTVT.

In DNA, the CDR3 is TGTGCCTGGAGTGTACAGTCGAACACTGAAGCTTTCTTT. Amino acid sequence: CAWSVQSNTEAFF. The rearrangement uses TRBV30 and TRBJ1-1; no firm D call. The CDR3 totals 13 residues. V shed 0 bases and J shed 1 base, with 6 bases lying between them. Germline assignment: CDR1 GTSNPN and CDR2 SVGIG (reference sequence).

V usage is TRBV5-5 and J usage is TRBJ1-3, with TRBD1 identical over 9 bases. This CDR3 region has 15 residues. After removal of 5 bases from V and 5 bases from J, the junction contained 8 bases not matched to a gene. CDR1 is SGHKS and CDR2 is YYEKEE in the germline V gene (reference sequence). The CDR3 reads CASREGQGRRNTIYF. The DNA of the CDR3 is TGTGCCAGCAGGGAGGGACAGGGAAGACGAAACACCATATATTTT.

The chain couples TRBV18 to TRBJ2-1; D possibly corresponds to TRBD2 (7 bases). Trimming removed 6 bases from V and 5 bases from J, with 20 bases in between. This CDR3 region has 16 residues. CDR1 is KGHSH and CDR2 is LQKENI in the germline V gene. CDR3 protein: CASSTVVGGANNEQFF. As DNA, the CDR3 is TGTGCCAGCTCCACGGTCGTAGGGGGGGCTAACAATGAGCAGTTCTTC.

This chain joins TRBV28 and TRBJ2-7; the D is unclear. This CDR3 contains 12 residues. CDR1 MDHEN and CDR2 SYDVKM come from the germline V gene. The V end lost 4 bases, the J end lost 7 bases, and 11 bases lay between the germline ends. In DNA, the CDR3 is TGTGCCAGCAGTTCACCTCCTGGGGAGCAGTACTTC. The encoded protein is CASSSPPGEQYF.

The genes are TRBV30 and TRBJ2-7; possibly TRBD2 for D (7 bases). The CDR3 spans 14 residues. Germline CDR1 is GTSNPN and CDR2 is SVGIG (reference sequence). V lost 0 bases and J 2 bases, leaving 11 bases between the germline ends. The chain's CDR3 is CAWSVPRGPYEQYF. DNA of the CDR3: TGTGCCTGGAGTGTTCCGCGGGGGCCCTACGAGCAGTACTTC. Complete variable domain (other parts from reference TRBV30 and TRBJ2-7): SQTIHQWPATLVQPVGSPLSLECTVEGTSNPNLYWYRQAAGRGLQLLFYSVGIGQISSEVPQNLSASRPQDRQFILSSKKLLLSDSGFYLCAWSVPRGPYEQYFGPGTRLTVT.

V usage is TRBV30 and J usage is TRBJ2-3; weak D call: TRBD1 (5 bases). Germline V lookup: CDR1 GTSNPN, CDR2 SVGIG (reference sequence). This CDR3 comprises 15 residues. Between the trimmed V and J ends, which lost 0 bases and 4 bases, there was a span of 14 bases. CDR3 DNA sequence: TGTGCCTGGAGTGTACGGACACAATCCCCAGATACGCAGTATTTT. Residues: CAWSVRTQSPDTQYF.

The rearrangement uses TRBV7-9 and TRBJ2-1; TRBD1 matches 9 bases. CDR3 length: 17 residues. Unmatched junction bases numbered 8, after V lost 4 bases and J lost 1 base. Germline V gene sequence: CDR1 SEHNR, CDR2 FQNEAQ (reference sequence). The CDR3 DNA follows: TGTGCCAGCAGCTCCCCGAACAGGGGGCTGTCCTACAATGAGCAGTTCTTC. Translated: CASSSPNRGLSYNEQFF.

V is TRBV5-4 and J is TRBJ2-5; maybe TRBD2 (6 bases). Trimming left V 2 bases short and J 5 bases short, with 13 bases between. In germline, CDR1 is SGHNT, CDR2 YYREEE (reference sequence). This CDR3 contains 14 residues. This chain's CDR3 is CASSLGGSGETQYF. The DNA for the CDR3 is TGTGCCAGCAGCTTAGGAGGGAGCGGCGAGACCCAGTACTTC.

The chain has TRBV30 and TRBJ2-7, with a possible D match to TRBD1 (5 bases). The ends were cut back, 4 bases at V and 3 bases at J, with 16 bases in the middle. The V gene's germline CDR1 is GTSNPN and CDR2 SVGIG (reference sequence). CDR3 length equals 14 residues. CDR3 DNA sequence: TGTGCCTGGAACAGGCCCCCACGCCTCTACGAGCAGTACTTC. Amino acid sequence: CAWNRPPRLYEQYF.

The chain carries TRBV5-1 and TRBJ1-1; D is unclear. Germline V gene data show CDR1 as SGHRS and CDR2 as YFSETQ. The CDR3 has 16 residues. The V and J ends lost 4 bases and 1 base respectively, with 17 bases between them. This chain's CDR3 is CASSLTTKRQNTEAFF. The CDR3 DNA reads TGCGCCAGCAGCCTGACGACGAAAAGACAGAACACTGAAGCTTTCTTT.

A few counts support this clone. The chain is built from TRBV4-3 and TRBJ1-6; no clear D gene. The V end was cut by 1 base, the J end by 6 bases, with 13 bases between. The CDR3 totals 16 residues. Germline V gene lookup returns CDR1 LGHNA and CDR2 YSLEER. The CDR3 sequence: CASSQVIGPPNSPLHF. CDR3 nucleotides: TGCGCCAGCAGCCAAGTAATAGGACCCCCTAATTCACCCCTCCACTTT.

The V and J genes are TRBV5-1 and TRBJ2-3; the match to TRBD2 covers 9 bases. The junction had 7 bases not matched to a gene; V was cut back by 1 base and J by 4 bases. CDR3 length: 16 amino acids. Germline assignment: CDR1 SGHRS and CDR2 YFSETQ. Written as DNA, the CDR3 is TGCGCCAGCAGCTTGAGTAGCGGGAGTGTGCCAGATACGCAGTATTTT. Translated, it gives CASSLSSGSVPDTQYF.

Points on this clone: The junction departs from germline at one end; a sequencing error may be responsible. The chain has TRBV7-8 and TRBJ2-5; D could derive from TRBD1 or TRBD2 (6 bases each). The CDR3 is 17 residues long. The germline CDR1 and CDR2 sequences are SGHVS and FQNEAQ. Written as DNA, the CDR3 is TGTGCCGGCAGCTTAAGTTTTGTCCAGGGGAGGAGGAAGACCCAGTACTTC. It specifies CAGSLSFVQGRRKTQYF.

CDR3 nucleotides: TGTGCCTGGGGGGGACAGGCACATGGGACTTTCTTT. This encodes CAWGGQAHGTFF. The V and J genes are TRBV30 and TRBJ1-1; 8 positions match TRBD1. Germline V lookup: CDR1 GTSNPN, CDR2 SVGIG (reference sequence). Trimming cost V 5 bases and J 12 bases; bases outside gene matches: 11. The CDR3 extends over 12 amino acids.

This clone was detected only once. This chain uses TRBV12-5 with TRBJ2-1, with D hard to call. The CDR3 has 14 amino acids. Trimming shortened V by 7 bases and J by 3 bases, and 13 bases separated the two germline ends. CDR1 LGHNT and CDR2 FRNRAP come from the germline V gene. CDR3: CASALGSIYNEQFF. The CDR3 DNA reads TGTGCTAGTGCCTTGGGGTCCATCTACAATGAGCAGTTCTTC.

V usage is TRBV12-5 and J usage is TRBJ1-5; D remains unclear. The CDR3 has 15 residues. V shed 7 bases and J shed 7 bases, with 20 bases lying between them. CDR1 and CDR2 (germline): LGHNT, FRNRAP. This CDR3 reads CASAPGQVLKQPQHF. CDR3 DNA: TGTGCTAGTGCCCCCGGGCAGGTCCTCAAACAGCCCCAGCATTTT.

V and J are TRBV7-6 and TRBJ1-1, with a weak D call TRBD1 (5 bases). CDR3 size: 13 residues. Germline V lookup: CDR1 SGHVS, CDR2 FNYEAQ. V was trimmed by 4 bases and J by 1 base, leaving 7 bases between them. As DNA, the CDR3 is TGTGCCAGCAGCTCTGACAGGAACACTGAAGCTTTCTTT. Translated, it gives CASSSDRNTEAFF.

J is TRBJ2-3 and V is TRBV20-1, with D possibly matching TRBD2 (6 bases). The CDR3 length is 11 residues. V was shortened by 5 bases and J by 14 bases, with 17 bases between the two germline ends. Germline CDR1 DFQATT, CDR2 SNEGSKA (reference sequence). The CDR3 region has the DNA TGCAGTGCTTTCCGGGACTCCGAGAGGTATTTT. Protein sequence: CSAFRDSERYF.

This chain connects TRBV28 to TRBJ2-3; D may be TRBD1 or TRBD2 (6 bases each). This CDR3 has 16 amino acids. Trimming cost V 5 bases and J 0 bases, with 15 bases left between them. Germline V CDR1 and CDR2: MDHEN, SYDVKM. In DNA form, the CDR3 reads TGTGCCAGCAGTCCGGGCGGGACACCTAGCACAGATACGCAGTATTTT. Translating gives CASSPGGTPSTDTQYF.